One and the same sample provided the 21 T cell receptor beta chains below, sequenced in a study of radiotherapy plus CTLA-4 blockade in lung cancer. The data were produced by immunoSEQ multiplex PCR, yet TCRdb's version contains in-frame clones alone and is incomplete. The table shows over 50,000 clones, with around 79% occurring only once. The sequencing here drew on peripheral blood, taken from a patient treated with radiotherapy plus ipilimumab. Receptors originate from a human donor with non-small cell lung cancer who had a complete response to radiotherapy plus ipilimumab.

This clone was counted a single time. The gene calls are TRBV18 and TRBJ1-1; 7 bases agree with TRBD1. V lost 0 bases to trimming and J lost 4 bases; unmatched junction nucleotides: 8. This CDR3 is 16 amino acids long. CDR1 and CDR2 from the germline V gene are KGHSH and LQKENI. The CDR3 reads CASSPPKGTAGTEAFF. The DNA for the CDR3 is TGTGCCAGCTCACCACCGAAGGGGACAGCCGGCACTGAAGCTTTCTTT.

V and J are TRBV20-1 and TRBJ2-7, with a weak D call TRBD1 (5 bases). Trimming left V 3 bases short and J 7 bases short, with 10 bases between. The germline CDR1 and CDR2 sequences are DFQATT and SNEGSKA (reference sequence). This CDR3 is built from 11 residues. The CDR3 coding sequence is TGCAGTGCTAGGGTGAGACAGGAGCAGTACTTC. It specifies CSARVRQEQYF.

This clone has just a few counts. The chain couples TRBV5-1 to TRBJ2-7; 7 nucleotides agree with TRBD1. This CDR3 region has 12 residues. With V trimmed by 5 bases and J by 5 bases, 4 bases remained unmatched. Germline V gives CDR1 SGHRS, CDR2 YFSETQ. CDR3 in amino acids: CASRKTGDEQYF. The CDR3 DNA follows: TGCGCCAGCAGAAAAACAGGGGACGAGCAGTACTTC.

This chain connects TRBV7-9 to TRBJ2-5; 14 bases fit TRBD2. Germline CDR1 and CDR2: SEHNR and FQNEAQ (reference sequence). This CDR3 is 16 amino acids long. V lost 4 bases and J lost 10; bases outside the gene matches: 11. CDR3 in DNA: TGTGCCAGCAGCTCAGGACTAGCGGGAGGACAGGGTCACCAGTACTTC. Protein: CASSSGLAGGQGHQYF.

This clone is medium-sized within its sample. The rearrangement joins TRBV7-9 to TRBJ1-1; D gene uncertain. The germline V gene encodes CDR1 SEHNR and CDR2 FQNEAQ (reference sequence). The CDR3 extends over 17 amino acids. The ends were cut back, 5 bases at V and 0 bases at J, with 19 bases in the middle. The CDR3: CASSPRYGEKVNTEAFF. The DNA of the CDR3 is TGTGCCAGCAGCCCTAGGTACGGGGAGAAGGTGAACACTGAAGCTTTCTTT.

CDR3 sequence: CASSLRTGFQPQHF. The CDR3 DNA sequence: TGTGCCAGCAGCTTGCGGACAGGGTTTCAGCCCCAGCATTTT. The chain carries TRBV5-6 and TRBJ1-5; TRBD1 agrees at 8 bases. V lost 1 base to trimming and J lost 6 bases; unmatched junction nucleotides: 3. Germline assignment: CDR1 SGHDT and CDR2 YYEEEE. The CDR3 is 14 residues long.

This clone has a single count. The gene calls are TRBV15 and TRBJ1-5, with 8 bases aligning to TRBD1. Germline assignment: CDR1 LNHNV and CDR2 YYDKDF (reference sequence). The CDR3 extends over 18 amino acids. V was pared by 2 bases and J by 2 bases, with 11 bases of the junction left unmatched. The CDR3 nucleotides are TGTGCCACCAGCAGACTAGGTGTAACAGGGGGGGGCAATCAGCCCCAGCATTTT. Residues: CATSRLGVTGGGNQPQHF.

This clone is a singleton in its sample. Here the CDR3 reads CAWSSVNYEQYF. In DNA form, the CDR3 reads TGTGCCTGGAGTTCAGTTAACTACGAGCAGTACTTC. The chain recombines TRBV30 with TRBJ2-7; D not resolved. The germline V and J ends were trimmed by 2 bases and 3 bases, with 8 bases remaining between them. The CDR3 runs 12 residues. Germline values: CDR1 GTSNPN, CDR2 SVGIG (reference sequence).

This clone appeared a single time. The chain combines TRBV5-1 with TRBJ1-2; TRBD1 aligns across 9 bases. The junction had 3 bases not matched to a gene; V was cut back by 2 bases and J by 1 base. Germline-derived CDR1 and CDR2 are SGHRS and YFSETQ. The CDR3 is 15 residues long. CDR3 region: CASSLQGALNYGYTF. The CDR3 region has the DNA TGCGCCAGCAGCTTACAGGGGGCTCTTAACTATGGCTACACCTTC.

The V call is TRBV7-2, the J call TRBJ1-1, with 7 bases matching TRBD1. This CDR3 contains 14 residues. Germline-derived CDR1 and CDR2 are SGHTA and FQGNSA. V gave up 2 bases and J gave up 1 base; unmatched junction bases: 1. CDR3 region: CASSLRQGNTEAFF. The CDR3 DNA is TGTGCCAGCAGCTTACGACAGGGGAACACTGAAGCTTTCTTT.

The chain couples TRBV11-2 to TRBJ1-4; the match to TRBD1 covers 7 bases. Germline V gives CDR1 SGHAT, CDR2 FQNNGV. After removal of 3 bases from V and 0 bases from J, the junction contained 4 bases not matched to a gene. The CDR3 loop spans 16 amino acids. CDR3 in DNA: TGTGCCAGCAGCTTCGGTGGGACAGCAACTAATGAAAAACTGTTTTTT. This translates into CASSFGGTATNEKLFF.

This clone was recorded only once. The chain is built from TRBV7-2 and TRBJ2-3; maybe TRBD2 (6 bases). CDR1 is SGHTA, CDR2 FQGNSA, per germline. Trimming removed 5 bases at V and 6 bases at J, with 9 bases between. The CDR3 sequence is 12 residues long. The CDR3 DNA follows: TGTGCCAGCAGCCTGACTAGTGATACGCAGTATTTT. Translated, it gives CASSLTSDTQYF.

In its sample, this clone was seen a few times. The chain combines TRBV19 with TRBJ1-5; 7 positions match TRBD1. This CDR3 spans 16 amino acids. Germline assignment: CDR1 LNHDA and CDR2 SQIVND (reference sequence). With 0 bases clipped from V and 5 bases from J, the junction kept 7 bases outside the gene matches. CDR3 nucleotide sequence: TGTGCCAGTAGTATAGAAGGCAGGGGGAACTATCAGCCCCAGCATTTT. Amino acids: CASSIEGRGNYQPQHF.

The rearrangement uses TRBV5-1 and TRBJ2-2, with TRBD2 matching 13 bases. The V gene end was trimmed by 3 bases and the J gene end by 1 base; junction bases not matched to a gene: 3. Looked up from germline, CDR1 is SGHRS and CDR2 is YFSETQ. This CDR3 comprises 17 residues. CDR3 amino acids: CASSSGLAGMNTGELFF. The DNA for the CDR3 is TGCGCCAGCAGCTCGGGACTAGCGGGGATGAACACCGGGGAGCTGTTTTTT.

The rearrangement uses TRBV9 and TRBJ2-5; a possible D gene is TRBD1 (6 bases). Germline CDR1 reads SGDLS; CDR2 reads YYNGEE. CDR3 length: 13 residues. Between the trimmed V and J ends, which lost 6 bases and 2 bases, there was a span of 11 bases. CDR3 DNA: TGTGCCAGCAACTGGGACACTCAAGAGACCCAGTACTTC. Its translation is CASNWDTQETQYF.

V and J are TRBV6-1 and TRBJ2-5, with 7 bases lining up with TRBD2. The CDR3 runs to 13 residues. Per germline, CDR1 MNHNS and CDR2 SASEGT. V lost 4 bases, J lost 5 bases, and 4 bases stayed unmatched. The CDR3 spells CASSVEAGETQYF. CDR3 nucleotides: TGTGCCAGCAGTGTAGAAGCGGGGGAGACCCAGTACTTC.

This sequence joins TRBV7-2 and TRBJ2-2; perhaps TRBD1 as D (6 bases). Trimming cost V 1 base and J 8 bases, with 8 bases left between them. The CDR3 contains 13 residues. Germline CDR1 is SGHTA and CDR2 is FQGNSA. The CDR3 loop is CASSLDRVGELFF. In DNA form, the CDR3 reads TGTGCCAGCAGCTTAGACAGGGTGGGGGAGCTGTTTTTT.

V and J are TRBV18 and TRBJ2-1, with 12 bases identical to TRBD2. V was clipped by 3 bases and J by 9 bases; unmatched bases: 6. The CDR3 is 15 residues long. Germline V gene lookup returns CDR1 KGHSH and CDR2 LQKENI. CDR3 sequence (DNA): TGTGCCAGCTCACCGACTAGCGGGGGTCTTATTGAGCAGTTCTTC. It yields the protein CASSPTSGGLIEQFF.

The J gene is TRBJ1-4, the V gene TRBV15; 7 bases align to TRBD1. The CDR3 is 14 amino acids. V was pared by 7 bases and J by 1 base, with 3 bases of the junction left unmatched. CDR1 is LNHNV and CDR2 is YYDKDF in the germline V gene (reference sequence). CDR3 nucleotides: TGTGCCACCAACCAGGGGGGAACTAATGAAAAACTGTTTTTT. Encoded protein: CATNQGGTNEKLFF. The complete variable domain, with remaining parts taken from reference TRBV15 and TRBJ1-4, reads DAMVIQNPRYQVTQFGKPVTLSCSQTLNHNVMYWYQQKSSQAPKLLFHYYDKDFNNEADTPDNFQSRRPNTSFCFLDIRSPGLGDTAMYLCATNQGGTNEKLFFGSGTQLSVL.

The rearrangement uses TRBV19 and TRBJ2-1; TRBD1 is a possible D gene (5 bases). Germline V gene sequence: CDR1 LNHDA, CDR2 SQIVND (reference sequence). This CDR3 has 13 residues. V shed 9 bases and J shed 2 bases, with 11 bases lying between them. CDR3 nucleotide sequence: TGTGCCAGGACTTTAGGGGCCTACAATGAGCAGTTCTTC. Its translation is CARTLGAYNEQFF.

This chain connects TRBV15 to TRBJ2-1, with 14 positions matching TRBD2. V was clipped by 5 bases and J by 6 bases; unmatched bases: 9. The CDR3 runs 17 residues. Germline CDR1 LNHNV, CDR2 YYDKDF (reference sequence). CDR3 region: CATSARTGTSGSNEQFF. In DNA form, the CDR3 reads TGTGCCACCAGCGCCCGAACCGGGACTAGCGGGAGCAATGAGCAGTTCTTC.